The 9 T cell receptor beta chains reported below all come from one sample, sequenced in a study of T cells in Graves' hyperthyroidism and ophthalmopathy. Researchers took RNA transcripts and amplified the TCR beta CDR3 regions from them. Researchers ran a first-round RT-PCR on the TCR CDR3 using the HTBI primer set. In TCRdb, the multiplex PCR reads were re-called with MiXCR into one record per CDR3 protein. The sample lists a few hundred thousand distinct CDR3 sequences, roughly 15% occurring once. Sequencing was performed on blood. Receptors were obtained from a woman in her thirties or forties with Graves' hyperthyroidism that later progressed to Graves' ophthalmopathy.

The chain joins TRBV5-6 to TRBJ1-1, with D perhaps matching TRBD1 (6 bases). The CDR3 sequence is 16 residues long. In germline, CDR1 is SGHDT, CDR2 YYEEEE. The V gene lost 3 bases and the J gene lost 3 bases, with 18 bases spanning the gap. The CDR3 region has the DNA TGTGCCAGCAGCTGGGGGGGGGGCCCCTTGGACACTGAAGCTTTCTTT. Translating gives CASSWGGGPLDTEAFF.

Many counts were recorded for this clonotype. The chain recombines TRBV6-2 or TRBV6-3 with TRBJ2-7, with D tentatively TRBD1 (6 bases). This CDR3 contains 13 residues. V lost 7 bases and J 2 bases, leaving 12 bases between the germline ends. Germline V gene sequence: CDR1 MNHEY, CDR2 SVGEGT. CDR3 sequence: CASTPDSTYEQYF. The CDR3 nucleotides are TGTGCCAGCACCCCGGACAGCACCTACGAGCAGTACTTC.

A note on this clonotype: A much larger clone lies one base from this, so it may be a read error. The gene calls are TRBV28 and TRBJ1-5; TRBD1 aligns across 8 bases. Germline CDR1 and CDR2: MDHEN and SYDVKM. This CDR3 is 15 amino acids long. The CDR3 nucleotides are TGTGCCGGCAGTTTAGCAGGGGGCTTAAATCAGCCCCAGCATTTT. Translating it yields CAGSLAGGLNQPQHF.

This chain links TRBV4-2 with TRBJ2-2; 11 bases agree with TRBD1. CDR1 LGHNA and CDR2 YNFKEQ come from the germline V gene. The J segment lost 4 bases and the V segment lost 1 base, leaving 5 bases of the junction unmatched. The CDR3 is made up of 17 amino acids. CDR3 residues: CASSQGGGTGGTGELFF. The CDR3 DNA sequence: TGTGCCAGCAGCCAAGGAGGCGGGACAGGGGGCACCGGGGAGCTGTTTTTT.

This clonotype was seen many times. The V gene is TRBV24-1, the J gene TRBJ1-2; tentatively, D is TRBD1 (6 bases). The V and J ends lost 5 bases and 8 bases respectively, with 14 bases between them. Germline lookup yields CDR1 KGHDR and CDR2 SFDVKD. The CDR3 spans 13 residues. CDR3 protein: CATSVDRSRGYTF. The CDR3 nucleotides are TGTGCCACCAGTGTAGACAGGAGCAGGGGCTACACCTTC.

In this sample, this clonotype turned up many times. The chain has TRBV12-3 or TRBV12-4 and TRBJ2-4, with D perhaps matching TRBD2 (5 bases). The CDR3 has 18 residues. With 8 bases removed from V and 1 base from J, the gap between germline ends came to 24 bases. In DNA form, the CDR3 reads TGTGCCAGCGGTCCAGGACCGGGGTTTTCTGAGGCCAAAAACATTCAGTACTTC. This encodes CASGPGPGFSEAKNIQYF.

This clonotype was observed a few times. This sequence joins TRBV25-1 and TRBJ2-3; D not certain. From germline, CDR1 is MGHDK and CDR2 SYGVNS. CDR3 size: 13 residues. Trimming shortened V by 1 base and J by 3 bases, and 5 bases separated the two germline ends. The CDR3 DNA follows: TGTGCCAGCAGTGAATTGGGAACAGATACGCAGTATTTT. This sequence encodes CASSELGTDTQYF.

This clonotype appeared a few times. The rearrangement uses TRBV20-1 and TRBJ2-3; 9 bases line up with TRBD2. Unmatched junction bases numbered 4, after V lost 2 bases and J lost 4 bases. Germline V gives CDR1 DFQATT, CDR2 SNEGSKA (reference sequence). This CDR3 has 14 residues. CDR3 nucleotide sequence: TGCAGTGCTAGAATAGCGGGAGTCCCAGATACGCAGTATTTT. It specifies CSARIAGVPDTQYF.

The sample holds many counts of this clonotype. This sequence joins TRBV2 and TRBJ2-1; 7 bases match TRBD2. The length of the CDR3 is 15 residues. The germline V gene has CDR1 SNHLY and CDR2 FYNNEI. V shed 4 bases, J shed 5 bases, and the junction held 8 bases outside the gene matches. DNA of the CDR3: TGTGCCAGCAGTGTCGGGAGGATCGGGAACAATGAGCAGTTCTTC. Translated, it gives CASSVGRIGNNEQFF.